The clone carrying this T cell receptor (beta chain) occurred many times. Antigen: not known. Library preparation for TCR beta used quantitative 5'-RACE with molecular barcodes. TCRdb re-called the 5' RACE reads with MiXCR, one entry per CDR3 protein. The table lists 200,000 or so distinct CDR3 sequences, about 20% of them singletons. This sample was included in a study of CD8 T cells in ankylosing spondylitis. The CDR3 is 17 amino acids. Trimming left V 6 bases short and J 4 bases short, with 25 bases between. Study-wide points: A TCR beta motif of eight highly homologous variants appeared characteristic of ankylosing spondylitis blood. Previous work reported some of these motif variants in the synovial fluid and blood of reactive arthritis. The clones that were linked to disease were reported to be significantly enriched in matched synovial fluid samples from ankylosing spondylitis patients.

The chain employs TRBV12-3 or TRBV12-4 and TRBJ2-7; D is tentatively TRBD1 or TRBD2 (6 bases each). Sequenced sample: blood, either unsorted or a sorted T cell fraction (not recorded which). The TCR sequence derives from a male donor aged 10-30 years with ankylosing spondylitis or in good health (not recorded which). CDR3 DNA: TGTGCCAGCAGCTCGGAGGGTCTCATGGGGGCTTCGTACGAGCAGTACTTC. Protein sequence: CASSSEGLMGASYEQYF.